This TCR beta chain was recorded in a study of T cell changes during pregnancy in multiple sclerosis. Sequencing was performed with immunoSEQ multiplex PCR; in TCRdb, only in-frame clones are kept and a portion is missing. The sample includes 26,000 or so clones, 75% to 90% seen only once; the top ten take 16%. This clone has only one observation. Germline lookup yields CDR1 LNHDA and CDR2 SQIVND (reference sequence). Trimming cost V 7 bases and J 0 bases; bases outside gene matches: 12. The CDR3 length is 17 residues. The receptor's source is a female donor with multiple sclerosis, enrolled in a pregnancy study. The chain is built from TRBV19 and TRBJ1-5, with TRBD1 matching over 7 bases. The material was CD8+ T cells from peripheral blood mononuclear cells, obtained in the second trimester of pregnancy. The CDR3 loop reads CASNPGGQEDSNQPQHF. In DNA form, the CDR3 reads TGTGCCAGTAATCCTGGAGGACAGGAGGATAGCAATCAGCCCCAGCATTTT.